This section outlines one T cell receptor beta chain sequence together with its context. Antigen: not known. The source of the sample is a study of cytomegalovirus exposure and HLA in healthy donors. Study overall: HLA-typed donors were the source of approximately 80 million unique TCRs, which an early data release held.

The PCR contained 60 Vbeta and 13 Jbeta primers. The assay was immunoSEQ multiplex PCR, and TCRdb's table has in-frame clones only and misses some. The sample holds approximately 76,000 clones, 70% to 85% seen once. V was shortened by 3 bases and J by 1 base, with 12 bases between the two germline ends. The CDR3 contains 14 residues. The V gene's germline CDR1 is GTSNPN and CDR2 SVGIG (reference sequence). Study conclusions and caveats: Another analysis was done later, and it associated approximately 18,000 TCR beta sequences with HLA alleles at 0.05 false discovery rate. Among the CMV-associated chains, three were confirmed in vitro as specific for CMV antigens.

The TCR comes from a man aged 25 to 45 in good health and CMV-seronegative. The specimen was PBMCs. This sequence joins TRBV30 and TRBJ1-2, with TRBD1 as a possible D gene (5 bases). The CDR3 region has the DNA TGTGCCTGGAGAGTGGGGGGACGTAACTATGGCTACACCTTC. Translated: CAWRVGGRNYGYTF.